The rows below give T cell receptor beta chains drawn from one sample of a study of blood T cell repertoires in COVID-19. Produced via immunoSEQ multiplex PCR; TCRdb's table is partial and in-frame only. The sample records some 130,000 clones, around 82% being singletons. The specimen was peripheral blood. These receptors all stem from a man in his sixties with acute or convalescent COVID-19. Both conserved end residues are part of each CDR3. The order of the fields is CDR3 protein, V gene.

CSASSAAGGNNSPLHF	TRBV20-1
CASRGDRSRDIQYF	TRBV6-5
CATTSGTGVWSNQPQHF	TRBV19
CASSPKTASNQPQHF	TRBV18
CASSLAINRGQTYGYTF	TRBV5-1
CASSLAPGLAGVEQYF	TRBV7-2
CASRNRVGNTEAFF	TRBV27
CASSRRDRGRQTQYF	TRBV14
CASSYSLSYEQYF	TRBV6-5
CAYKGSGELFF	TRBV30
CASSGGLAGLYEQYF	TRBV10-1
CASSATPRVGYTF	TRBV7-3
CASSYGTSGVGADTQYF	TRBV9
CASSPYPGQPYEQYF	TRBV3-1/TRBV3-2
CASSKGPRGETGELFF	TRBV21-1
CASSKARGDTEAFF	TRBV21-1
CATSDGGQGAGGYTF	TRBV24-1